The 11 T cell receptor beta chains in this list originate from one sample, sequenced in a study of cytomegalovirus exposure and HLA in healthy donors. The PCR had 60 Vbeta and 13 Jbeta primers. Generated by immunoSEQ multiplex PCR, the TCRdb table keeps only in-frame clones and is missing some. The repertoire holds fewer than 150,000 clones, 78% seen once, with roughly 6.2% in the top ten. The sample was PBMCs. Receptors originate from a woman aged 40-49 years in good health and CMV-seropositive.

This clone was found a few times. The V gene is TRBV19, the J gene TRBJ1-4; 10 bases are shared with TRBD1. Germline V gene lookup returns CDR1 LNHDA and CDR2 SQIVND (reference sequence). The length of the CDR3 is 18 residues. With 2 bases clipped from V and 7 bases from J, the junction kept 13 bases outside the gene matches. CDR3 in DNA: TGTGCCAGTAGTATATCGCCGGGACAGGGGAGAAGGTCTGAAAAACTGTTTTTT. Translating it yields CASSISPGQGRRSEKLFF.

The CDR3 protein is CASASPRGEQYF. As DNA, the CDR3 is TGTGCCAGCGCGAGCCCTAGGGGCGAGCAGTACTTC. V gene TRBV6-5 combines with J gene TRBJ2-7, with D perhaps TRBD1 (5 bases). The CDR3 spans 12 residues. V was pared by 8 bases and J by 6 bases, with 14 bases between. Germline V gene lookup returns CDR1 MNHEY and CDR2 SVGAGI.

V is TRBV7-9 and J is TRBJ1-3; D is ambiguous. This CDR3 is built from 14 residues. CDR1 is SEHNR and CDR2 is FQNEAQ in the germline V gene (reference sequence). The V and J ends lost 5 bases and 1 base respectively, with 9 bases between them. Here the CDR3 DNA reads TGTGCCAGCAGCCTGGGAGTTTCTGGAAACACCATATATTTT. Residues: CASSLGVSGNTIYF. Combining the CDR3 with reference TRBV7-9 and TRBJ1-3 gives the whole variable domain DTGVSQNPRHKITKRGQNVTFRCDPISEHNRLYWYRQTLGQGPEFLTYFQNEAQLEKSRLLSDRFSAERPKGSFSTLEIQRTEQGDSAMYLCASSLGVSGNTIYFGEGSWLTVV.

This rearrangement joins TRBV15 to TRBJ2-3; 11 bases are a match to TRBD2. Germline V gene data show CDR1 as LNHNV and CDR2 as YYDKDF (reference sequence). CDR3 length: 16 residues. Trimming took 3 bases from V and 4 from J; bases not matched to a gene: 6. The CDR3 reads CATSRGLAERADTQYF. The CDR3 nucleotides read TGTGCCACCAGCAGGGGACTAGCGGAGAGGGCAGATACGCAGTATTTT. Filled out from reference TRBV15 and TRBJ2-3, the complete variable domain reads DAMVIQNPRYQVTQFGKPVTLSCSQTLNHNVMYWYQQKSSQAPKLLFHYYDKDFNNEADTPDNFQSRRPNTSFCFLDIRSPGLGDTAMYLCATSRGLAERADTQYFGPGTRLTVL.

This clone came up once. The rearrangement joins TRBV7-9 to TRBJ1-2; tentative D call: TRBD1 (6 bases). The CDR3 is 14 residues long. Germline V gene sequence: CDR1 SEHNR, CDR2 FQNEAQ (reference sequence). V gave up 4 bases and J gave up 2 bases, with 11 bases separating them. This CDR3 is CASSSQGGNYGYTF. CDR3 DNA sequence: TGTGCCAGCAGCTCACAAGGGGGAAACTATGGCTACACCTTC.

For this clone: Other DNA sequences in this sample translate to the same CDR3. This chain joins TRBV18 and TRBJ2-7; D is ambiguous. The CDR3 consists of 12 residues. Trimming took 0 bases from V and 4 from J, leaving 4 bases between them. Germline values: CDR1 KGHSH, CDR2 LQKENI. The CDR3 loop is CASSPPSYEQYF. The CDR3 coding sequence is TGTGCCAGCTCACCACCGAGTTACGAGCAGTACTTC.

A single count supports this clone. The V and J genes are TRBV30 and TRBJ2-1; tentative D call: TRBD1 (5 bases). CDR1 is GTSNPN, CDR2 SVGIG, per germline (reference sequence). Trimming stripped 1 base from V and 8 bases from J, with 15 bases between. The CDR3 runs to 14 residues. The CDR3 loop is CAWSATGLFDEQFF. CDR3 coding DNA: TGTGCCTGGAGTGCTACAGGTTTATTCGATGAGCAGTTCTTC.

The chain has TRBV25-1 and TRBJ2-5, with 8 nucleotides matching TRBD1. Trimming took 5 bases from V and 5 from J; bases not matched to a gene: 10. The CDR3 sequence is 15 residues long. Germline assignment: CDR1 MGHDK and CDR2 SYGVNS. CDR3 coding DNA: TGTGCCAGCAGTCTAGTGGACAGGGACGGGGAGACCCAGTACTTC. Its protein product is CASSLVDRDGETQYF.

The chain joins TRBV10-3 to TRBJ2-5; D is possibly TRBD1 (5 bases). Trimming took off 4 bases at V and 3 bases at J, with 9 bases between the two ends. From germline, CDR1 is ENHRY and CDR2 SYGVKD. The length of the CDR3 is 13 residues. For the CDR3, the DNA is TGTGCCATCAGTGCACAGGACGAAGAGACCCAGTACTTC. As protein: CAISAQDEETQYF.

This clone was seen only once. V gene TRBV27 combines with J gene TRBJ2-6, with unresolved D. Per the germline V gene, CDR1 is MNHEY and CDR2 is SMNVEV (reference sequence). V lost 6 bases, J lost 0 bases, and 12 bases lay in between. The CDR3 extends over 16 amino acids. The CDR3 DNA reads as TGTGCCAGCAGGCGACAATCACCCTCTGGGGCCAACGTCCTGACTTTC. This sequence encodes CASRRQSPSGANVLTF.

The chain combines TRBV7-8 with TRBJ2-7; D might be TRBD1 (6 bases). This CDR3 is built from 14 residues. CDR1 is SGHVS, CDR2 FQNEAQ, per germline. V was cut by 2 bases and J by 6 bases, with 14 bases left in between. The CDR3 reads CASSLSGVQAEQYF. CDR3 nucleotides: TGTGCCAGCAGCTTATCAGGGGTGCAGGCCGAGCAGTACTTC.